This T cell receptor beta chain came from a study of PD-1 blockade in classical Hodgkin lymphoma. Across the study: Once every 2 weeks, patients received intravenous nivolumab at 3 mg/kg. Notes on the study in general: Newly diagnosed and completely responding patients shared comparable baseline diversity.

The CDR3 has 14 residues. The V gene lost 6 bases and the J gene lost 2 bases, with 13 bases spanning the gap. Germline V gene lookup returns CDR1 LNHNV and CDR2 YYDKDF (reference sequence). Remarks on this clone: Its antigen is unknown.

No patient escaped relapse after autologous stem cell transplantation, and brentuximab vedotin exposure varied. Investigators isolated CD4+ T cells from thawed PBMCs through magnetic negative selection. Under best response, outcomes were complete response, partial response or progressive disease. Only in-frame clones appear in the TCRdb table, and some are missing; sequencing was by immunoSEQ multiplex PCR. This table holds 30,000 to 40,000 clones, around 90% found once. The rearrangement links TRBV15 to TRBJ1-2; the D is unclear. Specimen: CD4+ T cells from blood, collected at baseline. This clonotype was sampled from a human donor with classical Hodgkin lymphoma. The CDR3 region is CATRSRGINYGYTF. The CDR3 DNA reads TGTGCCACCAGGTCACGCGGCATCAACTATGGCTACACCTTC.